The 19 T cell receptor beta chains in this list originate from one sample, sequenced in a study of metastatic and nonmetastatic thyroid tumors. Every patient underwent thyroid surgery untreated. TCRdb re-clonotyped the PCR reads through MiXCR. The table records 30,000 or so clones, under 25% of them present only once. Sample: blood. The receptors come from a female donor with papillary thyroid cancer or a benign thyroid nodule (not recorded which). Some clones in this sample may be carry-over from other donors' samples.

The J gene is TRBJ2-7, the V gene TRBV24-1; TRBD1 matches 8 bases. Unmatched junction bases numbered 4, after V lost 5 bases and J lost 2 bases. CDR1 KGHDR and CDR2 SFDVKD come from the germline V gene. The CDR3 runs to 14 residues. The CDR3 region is CATSVGTGAYEQYF. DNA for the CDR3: TGTGCCACCAGTGTAGGGACAGGAGCCTACGAGCAGTACTTC.

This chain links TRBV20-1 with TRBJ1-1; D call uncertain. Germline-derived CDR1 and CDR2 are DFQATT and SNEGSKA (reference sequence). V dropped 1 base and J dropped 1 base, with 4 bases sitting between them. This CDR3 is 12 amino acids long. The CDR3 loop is CSARVGNTEAFF. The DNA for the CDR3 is TGCAGTGCTAGAGTGGGGAACACTGAAGCTTTCTTT.

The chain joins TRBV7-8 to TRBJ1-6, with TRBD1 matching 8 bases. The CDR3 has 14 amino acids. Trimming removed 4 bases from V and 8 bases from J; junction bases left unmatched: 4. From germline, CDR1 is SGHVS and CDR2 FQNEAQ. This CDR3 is CASSWTGNDSPLHF. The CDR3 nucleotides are TGTGCCAGCAGCTGGACAGGGAACGATTCACCCCTCCACTTT.

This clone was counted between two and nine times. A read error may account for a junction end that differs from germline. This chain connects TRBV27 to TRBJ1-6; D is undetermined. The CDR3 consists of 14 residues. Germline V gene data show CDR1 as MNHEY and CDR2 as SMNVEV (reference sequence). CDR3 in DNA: TGTGCCAACAGTTTAACTAGTGATAATCCACCCCTCCACTTT. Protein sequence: CANSLTSDNPPLHF.

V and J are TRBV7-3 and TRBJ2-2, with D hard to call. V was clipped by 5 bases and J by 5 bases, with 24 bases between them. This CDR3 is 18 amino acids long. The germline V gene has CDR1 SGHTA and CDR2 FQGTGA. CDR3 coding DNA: TGTGCCAGCAGCCCCCCCCCCCCTAGGTTAGGAGATACCGGGGAGCTGTTTTTT. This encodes CASSPPPPRLGDTGELFF.

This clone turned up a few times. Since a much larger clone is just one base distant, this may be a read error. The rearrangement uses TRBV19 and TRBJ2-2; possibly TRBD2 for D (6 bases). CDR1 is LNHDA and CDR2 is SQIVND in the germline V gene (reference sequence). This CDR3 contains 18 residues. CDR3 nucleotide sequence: TGTGCCAGTAGTGTTGGTGGCACTTCCCGACCTAACACCGGGGGGCTGTTTTTT. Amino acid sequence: CASSVGGTSRPNTGGLFF.

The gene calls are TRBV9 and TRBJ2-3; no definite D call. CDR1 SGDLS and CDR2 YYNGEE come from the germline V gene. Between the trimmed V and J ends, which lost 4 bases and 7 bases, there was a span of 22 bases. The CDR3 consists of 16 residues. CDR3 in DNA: TGTGCCAGCAGCTCTCCCCTCCAGGCCATCTCATATACGCAGTATTTT. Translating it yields CASSSPLQAISYTQYF. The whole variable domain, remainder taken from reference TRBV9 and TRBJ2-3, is DSGVTQTPKHLITATGQRVTLRCSPRSGDLSVYWYQQSLDQGLQFLIQYYNGEERAKGNILERFSAQQFPDLHSELNLSSLELGDSALYFCASSSPLQAISYTQYFGPGTRLTVL.

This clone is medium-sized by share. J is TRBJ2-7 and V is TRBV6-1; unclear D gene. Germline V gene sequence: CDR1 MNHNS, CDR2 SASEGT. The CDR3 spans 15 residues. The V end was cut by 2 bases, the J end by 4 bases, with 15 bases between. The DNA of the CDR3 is TGTGCCAGCAGTGAAATCGACCTATCAGGTTACGAGCAGTACTTC. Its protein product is CASSEIDLSGYEQYF.

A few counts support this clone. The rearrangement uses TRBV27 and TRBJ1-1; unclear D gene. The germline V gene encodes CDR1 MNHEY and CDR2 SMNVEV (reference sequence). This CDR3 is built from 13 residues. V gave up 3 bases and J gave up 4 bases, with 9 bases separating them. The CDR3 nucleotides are TGTGCCAGCAGTTTGGGGTGGCGCACTGAAGCTTTCTTT. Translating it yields CASSLGWRTEAFF.

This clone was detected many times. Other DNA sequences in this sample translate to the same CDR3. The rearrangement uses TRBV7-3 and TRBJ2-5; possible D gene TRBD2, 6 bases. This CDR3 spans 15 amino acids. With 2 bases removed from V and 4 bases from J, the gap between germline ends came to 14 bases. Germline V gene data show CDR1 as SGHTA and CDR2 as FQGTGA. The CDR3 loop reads CASSLSGTLGETQYF. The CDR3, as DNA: TGTGCCAGCAGCTTATCTGGGACTCTGGGAGAGACCCAGTACTTC.

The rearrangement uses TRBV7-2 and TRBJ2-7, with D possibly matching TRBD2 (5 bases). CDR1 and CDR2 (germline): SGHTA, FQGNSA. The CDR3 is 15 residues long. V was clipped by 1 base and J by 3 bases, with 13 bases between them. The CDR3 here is CASSLGAGVGYEQYF. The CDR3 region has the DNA TGTGCCAGCAGCTTAGGCGCCGGGGTGGGCTACGAGCAGTACTTC. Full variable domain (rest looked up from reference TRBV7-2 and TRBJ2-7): GAGVSQSPSNKVTEKGKDVELRCDPISGHTALYWYRQSLGQGLEFLIYFQGNSAPDKSGLPSDRFSAERTGGSVSTLTIQRTQQEDSAVYLCASSLGAGVGYEQYFGPGTRLTVT.

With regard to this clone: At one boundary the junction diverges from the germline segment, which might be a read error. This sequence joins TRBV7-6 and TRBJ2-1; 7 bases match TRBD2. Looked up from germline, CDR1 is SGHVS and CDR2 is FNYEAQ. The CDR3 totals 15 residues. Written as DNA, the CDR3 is TGTGCCAGCAGCCTAGCGGTTAGCTCCTACAATGAGCAGTTCTTC. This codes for CASSLAVSSYNEQFF.

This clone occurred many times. The CDR3 DNA sequence: TGTGCCTGGAGCGAAGGAGGGCCCGGTGGAGAGACCCAGTACTTC. This encodes CAWSEGGPGGETQYF. This sequence joins TRBV30 and TRBJ2-5; a possible D gene is TRBD2 (6 bases). The CDR3 length is 15 residues. Deletions cut 3 bases from V and 4 bases from J, with 18 bases between. Germline V CDR1 and CDR2: GTSNPN, SVGIG (reference sequence).

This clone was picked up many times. For the CDR3, the DNA is TGTGCCAGCAGTTCAAAGCGGGAGCGGGATACAGATACGCAGTATTTT. Translating gives CASSSKRERDTDTQYF. This chain links TRBV6-1 with TRBJ2-3; TRBD2 matches at 8 bases. Germline V gene data show CDR1 as MNHNS and CDR2 as SASEGT. This CDR3 comprises 16 residues. J gave up 3 bases and V 5 bases, and 10 bases lay outside the gene matches.

DNA for the CDR3: TGTGCCAGCAGCTTAGCGGCTAGCGGGGGGTGGAGCTCCTACGAGCAGTACTTC. Its translation: CASSLAASGGWSSYEQYF. The rearrangement uses TRBV7-2 and TRBJ2-7; 11 nucleotides agree with TRBD2. This CDR3 is 18 amino acids long. The germline V gene encodes CDR1 SGHTA and CDR2 FQGNSA. V was pared by 0 bases and J by 0 bases, with 7 bases of the junction left unmatched.

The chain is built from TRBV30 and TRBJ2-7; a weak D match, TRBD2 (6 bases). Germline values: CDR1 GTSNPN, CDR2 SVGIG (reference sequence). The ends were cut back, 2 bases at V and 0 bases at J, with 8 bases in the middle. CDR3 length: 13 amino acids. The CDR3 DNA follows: TGTGCCTGGAGTAGCGGGCCCTCCTACGAGCAGTACTTC. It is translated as CAWSSGPSYEQYF.

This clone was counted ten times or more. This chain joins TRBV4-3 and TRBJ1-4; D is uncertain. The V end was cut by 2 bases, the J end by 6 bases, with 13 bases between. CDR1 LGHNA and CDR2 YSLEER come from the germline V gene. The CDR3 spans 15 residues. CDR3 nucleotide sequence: TGCGCCAGCAGCCAAACCCCAGACCTTTATGAAAAACTGTTTTTT. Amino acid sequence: CASSQTPDLYEKLFF.

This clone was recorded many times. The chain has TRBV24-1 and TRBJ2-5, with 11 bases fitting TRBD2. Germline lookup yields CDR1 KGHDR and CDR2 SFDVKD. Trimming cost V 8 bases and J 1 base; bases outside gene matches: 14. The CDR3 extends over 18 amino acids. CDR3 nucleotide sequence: TGTGCCACCACCGTCCCGGGACTAGCGGAGACATCCCAAGAGACCCAGTACTTC. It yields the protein CATTVPGLAETSQETQYF.

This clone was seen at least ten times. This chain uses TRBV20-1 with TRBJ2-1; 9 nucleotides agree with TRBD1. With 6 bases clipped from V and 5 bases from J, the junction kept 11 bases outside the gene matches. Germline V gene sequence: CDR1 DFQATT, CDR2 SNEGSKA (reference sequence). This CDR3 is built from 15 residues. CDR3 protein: CSAKQGARIHNEQFF. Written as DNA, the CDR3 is TGCAGTGCGAAACAGGGGGCTCGGATACACAATGAGCAGTTCTTC.